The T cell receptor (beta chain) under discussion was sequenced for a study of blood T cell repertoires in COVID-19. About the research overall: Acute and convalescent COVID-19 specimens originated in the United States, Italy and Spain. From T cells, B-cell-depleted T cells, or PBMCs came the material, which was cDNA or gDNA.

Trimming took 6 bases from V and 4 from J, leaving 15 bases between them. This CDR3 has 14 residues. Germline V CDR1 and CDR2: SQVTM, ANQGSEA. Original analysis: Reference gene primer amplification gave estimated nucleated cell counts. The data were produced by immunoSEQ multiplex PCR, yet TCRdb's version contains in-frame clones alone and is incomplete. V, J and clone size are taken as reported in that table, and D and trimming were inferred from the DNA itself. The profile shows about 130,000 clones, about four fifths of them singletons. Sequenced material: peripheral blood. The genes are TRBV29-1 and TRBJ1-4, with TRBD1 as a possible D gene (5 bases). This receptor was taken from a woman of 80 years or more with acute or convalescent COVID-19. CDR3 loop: CSVGGGGGNEKLFF. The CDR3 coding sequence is TGCAGCGTCGGGGGTGGAGGAGGTAATGAAAAACTGTTTTTT. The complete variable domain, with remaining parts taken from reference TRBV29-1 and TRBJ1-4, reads SAVISQKPSRDICQRGTSLTIQCQVDSQVTMMFWYRQQPGQSLTLIATANQGSEATYESGFVIDKFPISRPNLTFSTLTVSNMSPEDSSIYLCSVGGGGGNEKLFFGSGTQLSVL.